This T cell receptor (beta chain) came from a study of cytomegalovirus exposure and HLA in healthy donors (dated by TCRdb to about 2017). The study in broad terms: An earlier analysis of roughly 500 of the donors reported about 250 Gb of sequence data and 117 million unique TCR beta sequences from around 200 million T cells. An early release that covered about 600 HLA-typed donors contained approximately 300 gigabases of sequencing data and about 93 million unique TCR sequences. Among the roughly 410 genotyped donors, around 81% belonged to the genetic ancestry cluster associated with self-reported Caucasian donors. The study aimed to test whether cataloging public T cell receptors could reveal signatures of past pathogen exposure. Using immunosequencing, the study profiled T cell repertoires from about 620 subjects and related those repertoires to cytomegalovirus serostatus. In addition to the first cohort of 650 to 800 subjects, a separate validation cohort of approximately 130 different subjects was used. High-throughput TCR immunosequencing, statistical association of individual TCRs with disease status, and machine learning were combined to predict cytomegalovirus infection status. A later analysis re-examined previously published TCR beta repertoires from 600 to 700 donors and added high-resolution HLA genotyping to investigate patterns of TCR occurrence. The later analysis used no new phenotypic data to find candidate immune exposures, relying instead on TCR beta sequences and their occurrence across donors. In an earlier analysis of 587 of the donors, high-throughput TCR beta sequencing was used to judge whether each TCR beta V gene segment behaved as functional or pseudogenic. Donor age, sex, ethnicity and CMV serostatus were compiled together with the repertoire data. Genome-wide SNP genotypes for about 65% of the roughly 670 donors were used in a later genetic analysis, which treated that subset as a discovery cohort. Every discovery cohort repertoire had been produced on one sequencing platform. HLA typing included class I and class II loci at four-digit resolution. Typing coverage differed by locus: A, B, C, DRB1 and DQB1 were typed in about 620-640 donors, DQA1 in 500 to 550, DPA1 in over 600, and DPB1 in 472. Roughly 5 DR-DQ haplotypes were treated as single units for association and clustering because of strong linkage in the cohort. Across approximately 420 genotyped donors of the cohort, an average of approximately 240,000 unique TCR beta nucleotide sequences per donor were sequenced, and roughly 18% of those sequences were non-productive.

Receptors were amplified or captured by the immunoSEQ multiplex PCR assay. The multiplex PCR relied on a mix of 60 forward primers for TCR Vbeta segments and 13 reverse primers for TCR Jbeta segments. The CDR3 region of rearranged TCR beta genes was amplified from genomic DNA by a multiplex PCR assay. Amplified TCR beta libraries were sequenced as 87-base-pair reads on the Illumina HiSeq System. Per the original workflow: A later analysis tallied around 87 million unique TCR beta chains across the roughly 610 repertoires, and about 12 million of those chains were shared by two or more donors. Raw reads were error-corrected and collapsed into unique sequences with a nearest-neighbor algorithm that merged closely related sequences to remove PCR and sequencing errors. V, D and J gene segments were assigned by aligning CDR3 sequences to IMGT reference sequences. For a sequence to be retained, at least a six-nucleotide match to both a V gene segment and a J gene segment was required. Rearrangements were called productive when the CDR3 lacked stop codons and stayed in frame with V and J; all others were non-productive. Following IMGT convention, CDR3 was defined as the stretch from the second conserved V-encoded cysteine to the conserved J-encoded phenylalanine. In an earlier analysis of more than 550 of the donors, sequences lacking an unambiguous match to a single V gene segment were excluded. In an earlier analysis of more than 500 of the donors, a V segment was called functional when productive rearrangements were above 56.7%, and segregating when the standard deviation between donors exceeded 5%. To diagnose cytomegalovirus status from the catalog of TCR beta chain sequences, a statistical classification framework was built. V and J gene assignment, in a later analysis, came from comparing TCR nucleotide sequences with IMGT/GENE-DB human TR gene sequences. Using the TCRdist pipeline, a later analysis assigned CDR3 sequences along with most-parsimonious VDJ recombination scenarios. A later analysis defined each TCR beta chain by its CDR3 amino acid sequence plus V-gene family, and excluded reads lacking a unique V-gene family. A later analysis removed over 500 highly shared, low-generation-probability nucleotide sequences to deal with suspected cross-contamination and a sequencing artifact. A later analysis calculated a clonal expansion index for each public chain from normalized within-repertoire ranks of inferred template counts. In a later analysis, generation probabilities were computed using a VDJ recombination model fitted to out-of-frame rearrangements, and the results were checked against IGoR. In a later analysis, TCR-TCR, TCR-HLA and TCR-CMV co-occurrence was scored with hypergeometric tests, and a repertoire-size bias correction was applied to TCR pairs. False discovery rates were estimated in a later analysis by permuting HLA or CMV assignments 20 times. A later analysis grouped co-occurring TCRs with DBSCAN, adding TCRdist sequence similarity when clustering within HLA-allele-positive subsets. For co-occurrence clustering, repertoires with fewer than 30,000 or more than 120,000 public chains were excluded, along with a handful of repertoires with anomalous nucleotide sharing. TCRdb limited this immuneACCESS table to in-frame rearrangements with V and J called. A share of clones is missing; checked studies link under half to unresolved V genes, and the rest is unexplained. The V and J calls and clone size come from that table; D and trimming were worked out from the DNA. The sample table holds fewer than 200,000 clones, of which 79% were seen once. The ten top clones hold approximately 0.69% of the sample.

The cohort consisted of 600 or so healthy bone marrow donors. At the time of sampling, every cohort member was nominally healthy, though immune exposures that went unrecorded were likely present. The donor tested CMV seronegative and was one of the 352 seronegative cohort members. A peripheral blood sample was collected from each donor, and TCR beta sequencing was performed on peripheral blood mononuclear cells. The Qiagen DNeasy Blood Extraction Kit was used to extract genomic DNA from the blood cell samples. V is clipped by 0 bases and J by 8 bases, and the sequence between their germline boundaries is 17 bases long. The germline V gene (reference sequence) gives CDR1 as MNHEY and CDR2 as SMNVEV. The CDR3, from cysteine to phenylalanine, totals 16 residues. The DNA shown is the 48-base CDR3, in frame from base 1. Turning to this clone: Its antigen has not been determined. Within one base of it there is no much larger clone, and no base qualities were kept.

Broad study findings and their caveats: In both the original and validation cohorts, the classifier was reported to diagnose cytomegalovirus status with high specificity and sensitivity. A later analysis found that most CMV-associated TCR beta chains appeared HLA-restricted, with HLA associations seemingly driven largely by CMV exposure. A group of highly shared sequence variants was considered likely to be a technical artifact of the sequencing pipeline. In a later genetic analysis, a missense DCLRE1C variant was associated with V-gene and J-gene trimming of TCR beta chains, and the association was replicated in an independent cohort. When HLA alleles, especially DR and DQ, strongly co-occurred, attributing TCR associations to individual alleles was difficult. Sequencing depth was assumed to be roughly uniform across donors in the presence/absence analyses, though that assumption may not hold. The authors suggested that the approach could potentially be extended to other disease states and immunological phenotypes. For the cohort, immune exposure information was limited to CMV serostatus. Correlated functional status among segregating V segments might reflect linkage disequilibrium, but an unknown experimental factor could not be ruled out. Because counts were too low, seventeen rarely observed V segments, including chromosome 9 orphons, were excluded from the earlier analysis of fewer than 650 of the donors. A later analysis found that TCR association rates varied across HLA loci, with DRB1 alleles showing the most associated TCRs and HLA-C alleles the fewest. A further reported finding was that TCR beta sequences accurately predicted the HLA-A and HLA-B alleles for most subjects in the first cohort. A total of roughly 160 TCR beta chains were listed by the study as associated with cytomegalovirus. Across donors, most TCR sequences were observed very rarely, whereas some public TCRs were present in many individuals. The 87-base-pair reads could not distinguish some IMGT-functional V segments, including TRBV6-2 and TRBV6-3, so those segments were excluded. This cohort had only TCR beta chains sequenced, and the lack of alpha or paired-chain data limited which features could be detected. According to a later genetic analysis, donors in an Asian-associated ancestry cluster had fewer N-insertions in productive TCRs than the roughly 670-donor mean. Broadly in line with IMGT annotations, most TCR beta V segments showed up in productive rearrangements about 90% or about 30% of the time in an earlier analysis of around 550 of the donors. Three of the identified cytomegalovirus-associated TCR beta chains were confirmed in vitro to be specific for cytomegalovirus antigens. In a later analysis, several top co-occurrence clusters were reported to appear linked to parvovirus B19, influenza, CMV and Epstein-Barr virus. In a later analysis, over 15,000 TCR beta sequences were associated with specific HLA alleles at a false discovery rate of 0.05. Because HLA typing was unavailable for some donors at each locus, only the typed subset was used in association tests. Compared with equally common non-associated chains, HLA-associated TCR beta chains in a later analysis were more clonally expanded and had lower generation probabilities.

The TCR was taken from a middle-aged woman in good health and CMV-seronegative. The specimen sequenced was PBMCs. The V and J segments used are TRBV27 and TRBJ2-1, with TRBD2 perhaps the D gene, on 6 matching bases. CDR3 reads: CASSLSGGKFWDEQFF. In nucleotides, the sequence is TGTGCCAGCAGTTTATCAGGAGGGAAATTCTGGGATGAGCAGTTCTTC.